This T cell receptor (beta chain) was captured by sequencing in a study of shared clonotypes between healthy human individuals. Background on the study: Two female and a few male donors aged 18 to 49 were enrolled. Findings and caveats of the study: Sampling involved blood alone; tissue repertoires likely differ.

Deletions cut 3 bases from V and 6 bases from J, with 15 bases between. Germline V gene lookup returns CDR1 MGHRA and CDR2 YSYEKL. There are 15 residues in the CDR3. Input per replicate PCR of unsorted PBMC was 300 ng DNA, corresponding to about 30,000 T cell genomes. In the study's own analysis: With immunoSEQ giving junction-only sequences and no quality scores, filtering differed. The assay was immunoSEQ multiplex PCR, and TCRdb's table has in-frame clones only and misses some. That table furnishes V, J and clone size, whereas the DNA furnished D and trimming. The sample shows 400,000 to 500,000 clones, 70% to 85% of them seen only once. A word on this clone: The target antigen is unknown.

The source of this sequence is a woman aged 35 to 49 in good health. Some clones in this sample may be carry-over from other donors' samples. The chain recombines TRBV4-1 with TRBJ2-1, with D unresolved. Sequencing was carried out using PBMCs. CDR3 residues: CASSQPVLSGNEQFF. CDR3 coding DNA: TGCGCCAGCAGCCAGCCAGTTCTGTCGGGCAATGAGCAGTTCTTC.